Below, 27 T cell receptor beta chains from the same sample are listed, as sequenced in a study of identical twins. TCRdb passed the 5' RACE reads through MiXCR, listing each CDR3 protein once. The table has around 500,000 distinct CDR3 sequences, approximately 15% seen once. The same sample was also studied in work on yellow fever vaccine responses in identical twins.

Sequencing was performed on CD4+ T cells sorted from blood. These TCRs come from a woman younger than 30 in good health.

The V gene is TRBV4-3, the J gene TRBJ2-1; TRBD2 is a possible D gene (6 bases). The CDR3 sequence is 18 residues long. V lost 0 bases and J 0 bases, leaving 15 bases between the germline ends. In germline, CDR1 is LGHNA, CDR2 YSLEER. The CDR3 here is CASSQDAGQFGSYNEQFF. The CDR3 nucleotides are TGCGCCAGCAGCCAAGATGCGGGGCAATTCGGCTCCTACAATGAGCAGTTCTTC.

This clonotype occurred a few times. This chain joins TRBV3-1 and TRBJ2-2, with no clear D. The CDR3 has 17 amino acids. V lost 0 bases, J lost 0 bases, and 11 bases lay in between. Germline V CDR1 and CDR2: LGHDT, YNNKEL (reference sequence). For the CDR3, the DNA is TGTGCCAGCAGCCAAGAGTGGCAACTAACGAACACCGGGGAGCTGTTTTTT. This gives the protein CASSQEWQLTNTGELFF.

This clonotype occurred a few times. The genes are TRBV18 and TRBJ2-7; possible D gene TRBD2, 6 bases. The germline V and J ends were trimmed by 3 bases and 3 bases, with 12 bases remaining between them. The CDR3 spans 14 residues. Germline CDR1 is KGHSH and CDR2 is LQKENI. This chain's CDR3 is CASSPASGFYEQYF. The CDR3, as DNA: TGTGCCAGCTCACCTGCCAGCGGGTTCTACGAGCAGTACTTC.

This rearrangement joins TRBV27 to TRBJ2-3; D may be TRBD1 (5 bases). V shed 3 bases and J shed 6 bases, with 22 bases lying between them. The CDR3 runs 17 residues. Germline CDR1 reads MNHEY; CDR2 reads SMNVEV (reference sequence). The CDR3 spells CASSFNLQTVDKDTQYF. CDR3 bases: TGTGCCAGCAGTTTTAATTTGCAGACAGTGGATAAGGATACGCAGTATTTT.

This rearrangement joins TRBV7-2 to TRBJ2-7; D unresolved. The V gene's germline CDR1 is SGHTA and CDR2 FQGNSA. The length of the CDR3 is 13 residues. The V gene lost 4 bases and the J gene lost 6 bases, with 13 bases spanning the gap. CDR3 protein: CASSSSRLSEQYF. In nucleotides, the CDR3 is TGTGCCAGCAGCTCCTCCCGCTTGAGCGAGCAGTACTTC. The full variable domain, its missing parts supplied by reference TRBV7-2 and TRBJ2-7, is GAGVSQSPSNKVTEKGKDVELRCDPISGHTALYWYRQSLGQGLEFLIYFQGNSAPDKSGLPSDRFSAERTGGSVSTLTIQRTQQEDSAVYLCASSSSRLSEQYFGPGTRLTVT.

In its sample, this clonotype was seen a few times. V and J are TRBV28 and TRBJ2-3; 8 bases map to TRBD1. CDR1 and CDR2 from the germline V gene are MDHEN and SYDVKM. Trimming removed 5 bases from V and 5 bases from J; junction bases left unmatched: 9. This CDR3 has 15 residues. Here the CDR3 DNA reads TGTGCCAGCAGTCCATCCGGGACAGGAGAAGATACGCAGTATTTT. Its protein product is CASSPSGTGEDTQYF.

The rearrangement joins TRBV19 to TRBJ2-1; the D is unclear. Germline CDR1 reads LNHDA; CDR2 reads SQIVND (reference sequence). The CDR3 loop spans 14 amino acids. V lost 8 bases, J lost 2 bases, and 13 bases lay in between. The CDR3 spells CASSEDPPYNEQFF. The CDR3 DNA is TGTGCCAGTTCCGAGGACCCACCCTACAATGAGCAGTTCTTC. The whole variable domain, filled in from reference TRBV19 and TRBJ2-1, reads DGGITQSPKYLFRKEGQNVTLSCEQNLNHDAMYWYRQDPGQGLRLIYYSQIVNDFQKGDIAEGYSVSREKKESFPLTVTSAQKNPTAFYLCASSEDPPYNEQFFGPGTRLTVL.

CDR3 sequence reads: CASSDGGGRFNEQFF. CDR3 DNA sequence: TGTGCCAGCAGTGACGGGGGGGGCCGATTCAATGAGCAGTTCTTC. V is TRBV6-1 and J is TRBJ2-1, with 8 bases aligning to TRBD2. This CDR3 is built from 15 residues. V was clipped by 3 bases and J by 6 bases; unmatched bases: 7. Germline CDR1 and CDR2: MNHNS and SASEGT.

The chain recombines TRBV12-3 or TRBV12-4 with TRBJ1-1; D not resolved. The CDR3 is 14 residues long. The V and J ends lost 5 bases and 6 bases respectively, with 16 bases between them. CDR3 in amino acids: CASSTEVSFSEAFF. In DNA form, the CDR3 reads TGTGCCAGCAGTACTGAGGTCAGTTTCTCTGAAGCTTTCTTT.

This clonotype showed up just a few times. The genes are TRBV20-1 and TRBJ2-7, with D perhaps assigned TRBD1 or TRBD2 (5 bases each). Germline lookup yields CDR1 DFQATT and CDR2 SNEGSKA (reference sequence). V lost 4 bases to trimming and J lost 5 bases, with 12 bases between them. The CDR3 runs 12 residues. The CDR3 DNA reads TGCAGTGCTACTACCGGGGCTAACGAGCAGTACTTC. Translated: CSATTGANEQYF.

The rearrangement links TRBV5-1 to TRBJ2-1; perhaps TRBD1 as D (5 bases). V lost 4 bases and J lost 3, with 11 bases in between. This CDR3 is built from 14 residues. Per the germline V gene, CDR1 is SGHRS and CDR2 is YFSETQ. Here the CDR3 reads CASSATDLYNEQFF. CDR3 DNA: TGCGCCAGCAGCGCGACAGACCTCTACAATGAGCAGTTCTTC.

The sample holds many counts of this clonotype. V and J are TRBV15 and TRBJ2-5; D unresolved. The CDR3 contains 16 residues. Looked up from germline, CDR1 is LNHNV and CDR2 is YYDKDF (reference sequence). V was cut by 0 bases and J by 4 bases, with 15 bases left in between. The CDR3 loop is CATSRDQAQNAETQYF. CDR3 DNA: TGTGCCACCAGCAGAGATCAGGCCCAGAATGCAGAGACCCAGTACTTC.

This rearrangement joins TRBV3-1 to TRBJ2-4; the D is unclear. Looked up from germline, CDR1 is LGHDT and CDR2 is YNNKEL (reference sequence). The CDR3 length is 12 residues. V dropped 1 base and J dropped 9 bases, with 7 bases sitting between them. The CDR3 region is CASSQVGPIQYF. CDR3 nucleotides: TGTGCCAGCAGCCAAGTCGGGCCCATTCAGTACTTC.

The chain uses TRBV30 and TRBJ2-5; D gene uncertain. Germline CDR1 GTSNPN, CDR2 SVGIG (reference sequence). V lost 0 bases, J lost 6 bases, and 5 bases lay in between. The CDR3 is 11 residues long. The CDR3 DNA reads as TGTGCCTGGAGTGTAGGGCAGACCCAGTACTTC. Amino acid sequence: CAWSVGQTQYF.

Only a few counts were recorded for this clonotype. This rearrangement joins TRBV5-1 to TRBJ2-2, with D possibly TRBD1 on 6 matching bases. CDR3 size: 14 residues. Per the germline V gene, CDR1 is SGHRS and CDR2 is YFSETQ. V was pared by 4 bases and J by 3 bases, with 10 bases between. CDR3 nucleotide sequence: TGCGCCAGCAGCCCCAGGACAGACACCGGGGAGCTGTTTTTT. Translating gives CASSPRTDTGELFF.

This clonotype was observed a few times. The V call is TRBV11-2, the J call TRBJ2-5; TRBD1 agrees at 7 bases. Looked up from germline, CDR1 is SGHAT and CDR2 is FQNNGV. CDR3 size: 14 residues. The trim removed 4 bases at V and 5 bases at J, leaving 7 bases unmatched. CDR3 loop: CASSSEGGRETQYF. For the CDR3, the DNA is TGTGCCAGCAGCTCCGAAGGGGGCCGGGAGACCCAGTACTTC.

This sequence joins TRBV28 and TRBJ2-3; D possibly corresponds to TRBD2 (6 bases). The length of the CDR3 is 12 residues. Trimming shortened V by 6 bases and J by 14 bases, and 18 bases separated the two germline ends. Germline CDR1 MDHEN, CDR2 SYDVKM. CDR3 nucleotides: TGTGCCAGCAGCCTTCTCGCGGGGCTTTGGTATTTT. Residues: CASSLLAGLWYF.

The V call is TRBV20-1, the J call TRBJ2-7; D assignment may be TRBD1 or TRBD2 (5 bases each). This CDR3 is 15 amino acids long. The V end was cut by 6 bases, the J end by 5 bases, with 23 bases between. Germline values: CDR1 DFQATT, CDR2 SNEGSKA (reference sequence). The CDR3 loop is CSAPTGAGSANEQYF. Written as DNA, the CDR3 is TGCAGTGCACCTACCGGGGCAGGTTCGGCCAACGAGCAGTACTTC.

The chain uses TRBV7-2 and TRBJ1-2; TRBD1 might be the D (6 bases). Trimming pared 3 bases from V and 8 bases from J, leaving 16 bases between. The CDR3 is made up of 14 amino acids. From germline, CDR1 is SGHTA and CDR2 FQGNSA. CDR3 nucleotide sequence: TGTGCCAGCAGCTTGCCCGGGGGCACTCGGGGCTACACCTTC. Its translation is CASSLPGGTRGYTF.

The chain combines TRBV29-1 with TRBJ2-6; the D is unclear. CDR3 length equals 16 residues. Per germline, CDR1 SQVTM and CDR2 ANQGSEA. Trimming removed 5 bases at V and 0 bases at J, with 14 bases between. The CDR3 coding sequence is TGCAGCGTTCGGTACAGAAAGAGCTCTGGGGCCAACGTCCTGACTTTC. Amino acid sequence: CSVRYRKSSGANVLTF.

This clonotype has more than one count but fewer than ten. This chain joins TRBV7-9 and TRBJ2-1; possible D gene TRBD1, 7 bases. V was clipped by 3 bases and J by 9 bases, with 21 bases between them. Germline V gives CDR1 SEHNR, CDR2 FQNEAQ (reference sequence). The CDR3 sequence is 16 residues long. CDR3 sequence (DNA): TGTGCCAGCAGCTTCCTAGGAGGGGGACAGATCACTGAGCAGTTCTTC. Protein: CASSFLGGGQITEQFF. The whole variable domain, filled in from reference TRBV7-9 and TRBJ2-1, reads DTGVSQNPRHKITKRGQNVTFRCDPISEHNRLYWYRQTLGQGPEFLTYFQNEAQLEKSRLLSDRFSAERPKGSFSTLEIQRTEQGDSAMYLCASSFLGGGQITEQFFGPGTRLTVL.

The J gene is TRBJ1-6, the V gene TRBV7-9; D uncertain. Germline V gives CDR1 SEHNR, CDR2 FQNEAQ (reference sequence). V lost 0 bases, J lost 7 bases, and 1 base lay in between. There are 12 residues in the CDR3. CDR3 nucleotides: TGTGCCAGCAGCTTAGCCAATTCACCCCTCCACTTT. Translating gives CASSLANSPLHF.

The chain combines TRBV6-2 or TRBV6-3 with TRBJ2-3; 12 bases agree with TRBD2. V was pared by 2 bases and J by 4 bases, with 7 bases of the junction left unmatched. The CDR3 contains 17 residues. Per the germline V gene, CDR1 is MNHEY and CDR2 is SVGEGT. The CDR3 is CASSYRLAGGFPDTQYF. CDR3 nucleotides: TGTGCCAGCAGTTACAGGCTAGCGGGGGGGTTCCCAGATACGCAGTATTTT.

The rearrangement uses TRBV15 and TRBJ2-1; D remains ambiguous. The CDR3 length is 14 residues. CDR1 is LNHNV, CDR2 YYDKDF, per germline (reference sequence). The V end lost 0 bases, the J end lost 9 bases, and 12 bases lay between the germline ends. CDR3 bases: TGTGCCACCAGCAGAGATCATGTCTCCGGTGAGCAGTTCTTC. It codes for CATSRDHVSGEQFF.

This clonotype was found a few times. V is TRBV20-1 and J is TRBJ2-1; TRBD2 agrees at 8 bases. The CDR3 covers 17 residues. Germline loops: CDR1 DFQATT, CDR2 SNEGSKA (reference sequence). DNA for the CDR3: TGCAGGGCCACGGAACTAGCGGAATTTCGCTCCTACAATGAGCAGTTCTTC. It codes for CRATELAEFRSYNEQFF.

This clonotype was detected a few times. The chain joins TRBV12-3 or TRBV12-4 to TRBJ2-5; D gene unclear. CDR3 length: 13 residues. Deletions cut 5 bases from V and 0 bases from J, with 7 bases between. In DNA form, the CDR3 reads TGTGCCAGCAGTGTGACCGACCAAGAGACCCAGTACTTC. It specifies CASSVTDQETQYF.

The table lists this clonotype with a few counts. This rearrangement joins TRBV6-2 or TRBV6-3 to TRBJ2-1; the D is unclear. Trimming cost V 0 bases and J 10 bases, with 7 bases left between them. This CDR3 has 12 amino acids. Germline CDR1 MNHEY, CDR2 SVGEGT. The CDR3 spells CASSYSGKEQFF. The CDR3 region has the DNA TGTGCCAGCAGTTACTCGGGGAAGGAGCAGTTCTTC.